The rows below give T cell receptor beta chains drawn from one sample of a study of T cell responses to AZD1222 COVID-19 vaccine. The method was immunoSEQ multiplex PCR; TCRdb's version includes in-frame clones alone and lacks a portion of them. The sample records 110,000 to 150,000 clones, approximately 85% being singletons. Sample: peripheral blood, taken on day 0 of AZD1222 vaccination. The receptors originated from an adult in good health. The CDR3 runs from the conserved cysteine through the conserved F or W. The D gene is left open where the match is weak. Some rows have no size entry. The others give once, few or many, or a class for an expanded clone.

cdr3_nt	cdr3_aa	clone_size	cdr3_length	d_call	v_call	j_call
TGCGCCAGCAGCCCCGGACTAGCGGGAACTATCCAAGAGACCCAGTACTTC	CASSPGLAGTIQETQYF	.	17	TRBD2	TRBV5-1	TRBJ2-5
TGCGCCAGCAGCCAACAGGGTACGGGTCTCGGGGAGCTGTTTTTT	CASSQQGTGLGELFF	few	15	.	TRBV5-1	TRBJ2-2
TGTGCCAGCAGCACAAACGTTAACTATGGCTACACCTTC	CASSTNVNYGYTF	.	13	.	TRBV11-2	TRBJ1-2
TGTGCCAGCAGTTTATTCGCCGGCAATGGCTACACCTTC	CASSLFAGNGYTF	.	13	.	TRBV27	TRBJ1-2
TGTGCCAGCACCTTTAGCGGGACCTCTTGGAATGAGCAGTTCTTC	CASTFSGTSWNEQFF	.	15	TRBD2	TRBV9	TRBJ2-1
TGTGCCACCAAAGAGGTAGCGGGATTGGTTTTTGGTACAGATACGCAGTATTTT	CATKEVAGLVFGTDTQYF	.	18	TRBD2	TRBV19	TRBJ2-3
TGCAGCGTTGCGAGGGGGACCTACACTGAAGCTTTCTTT	CSVARGTYTEAFF	once	13	.	TRBV29-1	TRBJ1-1
TGCGCCAGCAGCTCCACCGGGACAGGGGTTGAAAAACTGTTTTTT	CASSSTGTGVEKLFF	.	15	TRBD1	TRBV5-1	TRBJ1-4
TGTGCCAGCAGTGAAATAAAAAACACCATATATTTT	CASSEIKNTIYF	.	12	.	TRBV6-1	TRBJ1-3
TGTGCCAGCAGTATCACGGCGGGGGATACCTCCTACGAGCAGTACTTC	CASSITAGDTSYEQYF	few	16	TRBD2	TRBV27	TRBJ2-7
TGTGCCAGTAGTAGCGGGTCAGACAGCTTGAACACTGAAGCTTTCTTT	CASSSGSDSLNTEAFF	.	16	.	TRBV19	TRBJ1-1
TGTGCCAGCAGTTACTCCACAGGGAGAAATAATTCACCCCTCCACTTT	CASSYSTGRNNSPLHF	few	16	.	TRBV6-5	TRBJ1-6
TGTGCCACCAGTGCCCGACAGGGGGCAATGGCTTTCTTT	CATSARQGAMAFF	.	13	TRBD1	TRBV24-1	TRBJ1-1
TGTGCCAGCAGTTTCAGTTGGGTTTCGGGACTCTACGAGCAGTACTTC	CASSFSWVSGLYEQYF	.	16	.	TRBV27	TRBJ2-7
TGTGCCAGCAGCCCGGGACAGATCTATGGCTACACCTTC	CASSPGQIYGYTF	.	13	TRBD1	TRBV7-9	TRBJ1-2
TGTGCCAGCAGTTTTGGAGCGGGGGTTGGCATTCAGTACTTC	CASSFGAGVGIQYF	.	14	TRBD2	TRBV28	TRBJ2-4
TGTGCCAGCAGGTTCGGTAGGTCCTACGAGCAGTACTTC	CASRFGRSYEQYF	.	13	.	TRBV12-3/TRBV12-4	TRBJ2-7
TGTGCCAGCAGTGAATTGGTTGGACCTAATGAAAAACTGTTTTTT	CASSELVGPNEKLFF	.	15	.	TRBV6-1	TRBJ1-4
TGTGCCAGCCAACGGGAGGAGCAGTTCTTC	CASQREEQFF	.	10	.	TRBV18	TRBJ2-1
TGTGCCAGCAGCCCCGGAGGCTCCAACGGCTACACCTTC	CASSPGGSNGYTF	.	13	.	TRBV28	TRBJ1-2
TGTGCCAGCAGTTGGCGAGGGGACCAGCCCCAGCATTTT	CASSWRGDQPQHF	few	13	.	TRBV27	TRBJ1-5
TGCGCCAGCAGCCCCGGGACGGAGAAAGAGACCCAGTACTTC	CASSPGTEKETQYF	.	14	.	TRBV5-1	TRBJ2-5
TGTGCCTGGAGTACGGGACCTGAAGCTTTCTTT	CAWSTGPEAFF	.	11	.	TRBV30	TRBJ1-1
TGTGCCAGCAGCTCTCCTCTGGGGGAGTCCTACAATGAGCAGTTCTTC	CASSSPLGESYNEQFF	few	16	.	TRBV7-9	TRBJ2-1
TGTGCCAGCAGCTTAGAAGGAGGGACAGGGGGCTTCTACGAGCAGTACTTC	CASSLEGGTGGFYEQYF	.	17	TRBD1	TRBV11-2	TRBJ2-7
TGTGCCAGCAGCGTCCTCGAGGATCAGCCCCAGCATTTT	CASSVLEDQPQHF	.	13	.	TRBV7-9	TRBJ1-5
TGTGCCTGGAGTCCAGGAATAGTAGCTAACTATGGCTACACCTTC	CAWSPGIVANYGYTF	.	15	.	TRBV30	TRBJ1-2
TGTGCCAGCAGTTTATATGTCTCATCGACAGATACGCAGTATTTT	CASSLYVSSTDTQYF	.	15	.	TRBV27	TRBJ2-3
TGTGCCATCAGTGACGAGAGGCTTCCCCATAGAATGCAGTATTTT	CAISDERLPHRMQYF	.	15	.	TRBV10-3	TRBJ2-3
TGTGCCACTCGATCCAGGGGGGAGTCACCCCTCCACTTT	CATRSRGESPLHF	.	13	TRBD1	TRBV3-1/TRBV3-2	TRBJ1-6
TGTGCCAGCAGCTTAAGCGCGAGCGGGGGGGCCCCCTCCCAAGAGACCCAGTACTTC	CASSLSASGGAPSQETQYF	.	19	TRBD2	TRBV7-9	TRBJ2-5
TGTGCCAGCAGCCCCGGGACAGGGGGCTCTCGGGGCTACACCTTC	CASSPGTGGSRGYTF	.	15	TRBD1	TRBV3-1/TRBV3-2	TRBJ1-2
TGTGCCAGCAACAGGGTCGTGGAGAACACTGAAGCTTTCTTT	CASNRVVENTEAFF	.	14	.	TRBV2	TRBJ1-1
TGTGCCTGGAGGCCGACGGGCACTGAAGCTTTCTTT	CAWRPTGTEAFF	.	12	.	TRBV30	TRBJ1-1
TGCGCCAGCAGCCAACCCATCACTACTTACAATGAGCAGTTCTTC	CASSQPITTYNEQFF	.	15	.	TRBV4-1	TRBJ2-1
TGTGCCAGCAGTAAGAACACTGAAGCTTTCTTT	CASSKNTEAFF	.	11	.	TRBV28	TRBJ1-1
TGTGCCAGCAGCTTAGGTATACAGGCTGAAGCTTTCTTT	CASSLGIQAEAFF	.	13	.	TRBV11-3	TRBJ1-1
TGTGCCAGCTCACCACGACAGGGCCTCTCTGGAAACACCATATATTTT	CASSPRQGLSGNTIYF	.	16	TRBD1	TRBV18	TRBJ1-3
TGTGCCAGCAGCCAACTGACAGGGAGGGTTTGGGATGGCTACACCTTC	CASSQLTGRVWDGYTF	.	16	TRBD1	TRBV11-2	TRBJ1-2
TGTGCCAGCAGCCCCCAGGGAGCGGGCGAGCAGTTCTTC	CASSPQGAGEQFF	.	13	.	TRBV3-1/TRBV3-2	TRBJ2-1
TGTGCCAGCCTCGGGGCCGGGCAGGCTAACTATGGCTACACCTTC	CASLGAGQANYGYTF	.	15	.	TRBV19	TRBJ1-2
TGCGCCAGCAGCGTGACACAGGGCGGTACGGACACCATATATTTT	CASSVTQGGTDTIYF	.	15	.	TRBV5-1	TRBJ1-3
TGTGCCAGCAGGGGACAGGGCGTCTCTAACTATGGCTACACCTTC	CASRGQGVSNYGYTF	.	15	TRBD1	TRBV6-5	TRBJ1-2